The sequence of this T cell receptor (beta chain) was determined in a study of T cell responses to AZD1222 COVID-19 vaccine. Study-wide points: Rises in breadth and depth of Spike-specific TCRs came after two AZD1222 doses.

The data were produced by immunoSEQ multiplex PCR, yet TCRdb's version contains in-frame clones alone and is incomplete. The data show over 100,000 clones, roughly 90% seen once. On this clone: As yet, its antigen is unknown.

Per the germline V gene, CDR1 is SGHVS and CDR2 is FNYEAQ. The length of the CDR3 is 18 residues. Trimming cost V 2 bases and J 6 bases; bases outside gene matches: 13. This clonotype originated in an adult who received the AZD1222 COVID-19 vaccine. Here the sequenced sample was peripheral blood, taken 28 days after the second AZD1222 dose. The genes are TRBV7-6 and TRBJ2-2; TRBD1 matches at 9 bases. CDR3 sequence reads: CASSLLGVGTGFPGELFF. Written as DNA, the CDR3 is TGTGCCAGCAGCTTACTAGGAGTCGGGACAGGGTTTCCCGGGGAGCTGTTTTTT.